This entry describes one T cell receptor beta chain. Germline V gene lookup returns CDR1 DFQATT and CDR2 SNEGSKA (reference sequence). The V segment lost 7 bases and the J segment 4 bases; nucleotides outside the gene matches: 3. This CDR3 spans 11 amino acids. The table came from immunoSEQ multiplex PCR; TCRdb's copy has only in-frame clones and leaves some out. In the table there are fewer than 100,000 clones, about nine tenths of which are singletons. This specimen comes from a study of blood T cell repertoires in COVID-19. The sample comprised peripheral blood. The source is a woman aged 80 or older with acute or convalescent COVID-19. The gene calls are TRBV20-1 and TRBJ2-7; the match to TRBD2 covers 8 bases. As DNA, the CDR3 is TGCAGTGGACAGCGGGAGTACGAGCAGTACTTC. Translating it yields CSGQREYEQYF.